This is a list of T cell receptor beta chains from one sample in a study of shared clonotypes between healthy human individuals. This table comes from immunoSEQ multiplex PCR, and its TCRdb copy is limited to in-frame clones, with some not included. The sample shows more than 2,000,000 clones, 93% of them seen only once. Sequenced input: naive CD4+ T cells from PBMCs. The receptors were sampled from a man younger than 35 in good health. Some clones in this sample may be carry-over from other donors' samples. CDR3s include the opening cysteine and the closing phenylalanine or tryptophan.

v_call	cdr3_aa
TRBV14	CASTSVGGPDTQYF
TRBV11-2	CASSPEGILGYEQYF
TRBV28	CASRNLQGSLTSSPMNTEAFF
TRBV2	CASKDTSFEAFF
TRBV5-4	CASSSFGRPDEAFF
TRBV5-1	CASSFGLAGQETQYF
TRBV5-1	CASSLGSWQGGTDTQYF
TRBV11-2	CASRPTRWAGGPGTGELFF
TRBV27	CASRMGTGGTGELFF
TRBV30	CAWRTETQYF
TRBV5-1	CASSPRGPDRAYGYTF
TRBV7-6	CASSSGTGNNEQFF
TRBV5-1	CASSLDGTPNEKLFF
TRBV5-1	CASSLTRQGANSPLHF
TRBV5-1	CASSLRTDNTGELFF
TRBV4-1	CASSQDGRTGDSPLHF
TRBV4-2	CASSQDPVSGNTIYF
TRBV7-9	CATNEKDTNSGNTIYF
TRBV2	CASSPYTGYDKHF
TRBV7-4	CASTVLTF
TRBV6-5	CASSYGGNQPQHF
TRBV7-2	CASSLALGVYQPQHF
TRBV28	CASRGGPYVQPQHF
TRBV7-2	CASSLLGIGTYGYTF
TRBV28	CASSSIWVSGNTIYF
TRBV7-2	CASSPGAANQPQHF
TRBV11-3	CASSARQGLVKQYF
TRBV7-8	CASSLSRVSTGELFF
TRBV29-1	CSVGTGTDEQYF
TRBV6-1	CASTKTWDRGNEQFF
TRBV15	CATSRGQGVVYEQYF
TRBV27	CASSRSQGEAGANVLTF
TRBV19	CASSTLDSSYNEQFF
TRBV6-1	CASGDRAWSYGYTF
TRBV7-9	CASSPGQGKGETQYF
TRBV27	CASSFGGIPDTQYF
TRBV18	CASSSKGADGGNTIYF
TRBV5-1	CASSLSSNYGYTF
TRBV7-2	CASSIIAGVEQYF
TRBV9	CASSGSIRLQETQYF
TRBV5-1	CASSPGQANYGYTF
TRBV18	CASSPGQYNQPQHF
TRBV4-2	CASSQIVAGASGYTF
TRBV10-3	CAISESKVLDTQYF
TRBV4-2	CASSPTGTSGRAPGELFF
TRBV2	CASSLDRGEDTQYF
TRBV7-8	CASSPGTSGRATNEQFF
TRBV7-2	CASSLGTGDEQYF
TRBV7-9	CASSSGVGNVLETQYF
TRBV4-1	CASSQADRGEKLFF
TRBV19	CASSMAGDNTDTQYF
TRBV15	CATSRPRGGTENYGYTF
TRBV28	CASSQTALPLHF
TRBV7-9	CASSLRAGSGNTIYF
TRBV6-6	CASTPSGGRAYEQYF
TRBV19	CASSTTGWSNQPQHF
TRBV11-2	CASSLAKLAGINEQFF
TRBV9	CASSVGLGGDIQYF